Shown below are 5 T cell receptor beta chains from a single sample sequenced in a study of control samples from healthy donors and cancer patients. Sequencing used immunoSEQ multiplex PCR; TCRdb keeps in-frame clones, though not all of them. Among about 63,000 clones listed, 85% were seen once. Input material: blood. The receptors here all came from a man in his forties in good health.

This clone occurred once. V gene TRBV7-2 combines with J gene TRBJ1-4, with TRBD1 identical over 9 bases. In germline, CDR1 is SGHTA, CDR2 FQGNSA. Losses at the gene ends were 3 bases for V and 6 bases for J; bases not matched to a gene: 5. There are 15 residues in the CDR3. The CDR3 loop is CASSFYRGQDEKLFF. The CDR3 DNA follows: TGTGCCAGCAGCTTTTACAGGGGGCAAGATGAAAAACTGTTTTTT.

The J gene is TRBJ1-2, the V gene TRBV9; D unclear. The germline V gene encodes CDR1 SGDLS and CDR2 YYNGEE. The CDR3 covers 15 residues. With 3 bases removed from V and 4 bases from J, the gap between germline ends came to 16 bases. The CDR3 DNA sequence: TGTGCCAGCAGCGAGGGAAAAGGTAGAACCTATGGCTACACCTTC. It codes for CASSEGKGRTYGYTF.

The J gene is TRBJ1-2, the V gene TRBV7-9; weak D call: TRBD1 (5 bases). CDR3 length: 12 amino acids. The V end was cut by 3 bases, the J end by 8 bases, with 10 bases between. CDR1 is SEHNR and CDR2 is FQNEAQ in the germline V gene (reference sequence). The CDR3 bases are TGTGCCAGCAGCTTTAGGGGAATGGGCTACACCTTC. Protein product: CASSFRGMGYTF.

The chain has TRBV19 and TRBJ1-6; weak D call: TRBD1 (5 bases). CDR3 length: 15 residues. V lost 0 bases, J lost 7 bases, and 10 bases lay in between. Germline CDR1 reads LNHDA; CDR2 reads SQIVND (reference sequence). Written as DNA, the CDR3 is TGTGCCAGTAGTATAGATCGTCAGGGCAATTCACCCCTCCACTTT. It yields the protein CASSIDRQGNSPLHF.

The rearrangement uses TRBV5-1 and TRBJ1-1; unclear D gene. Trimming took 3 bases from V and 1 from J, leaving 13 bases between them. From germline, CDR1 is SGHRS and CDR2 YFSETQ. The CDR3 is 15 amino acids. The CDR3 loop reads CASSSGSPRNTEAFF. CDR3 nucleotide sequence: TGCGCCAGCAGCTCGGGGTCACCAAGGAACACTGAAGCTTTCTTT.